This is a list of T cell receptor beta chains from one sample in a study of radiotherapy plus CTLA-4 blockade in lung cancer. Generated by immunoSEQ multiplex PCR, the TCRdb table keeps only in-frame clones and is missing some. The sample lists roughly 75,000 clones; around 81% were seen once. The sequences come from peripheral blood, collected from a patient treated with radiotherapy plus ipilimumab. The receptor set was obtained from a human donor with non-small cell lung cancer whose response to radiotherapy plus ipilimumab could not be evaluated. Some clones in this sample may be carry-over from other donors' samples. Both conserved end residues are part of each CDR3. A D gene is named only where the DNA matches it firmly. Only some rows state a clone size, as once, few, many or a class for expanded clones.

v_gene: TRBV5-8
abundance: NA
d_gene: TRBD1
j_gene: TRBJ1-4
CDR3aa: CASSLGTATNEKLFF
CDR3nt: TGTGCCAGCAGCCTGGGGACAGCAACTAATGAAAAACTGTTTTTT

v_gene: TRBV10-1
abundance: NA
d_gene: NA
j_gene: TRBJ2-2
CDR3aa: CAILTGYTGELFF
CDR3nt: TGCGCCATTCTTACGGGGTACACCGGGGAGCTGTTTTTT

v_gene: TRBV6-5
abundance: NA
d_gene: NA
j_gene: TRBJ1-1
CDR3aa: CASSYSDSQFEAFF
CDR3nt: TGTGCCAGCAGTTACTCGGACTCCCAATTTGAAGCTTTCTTT

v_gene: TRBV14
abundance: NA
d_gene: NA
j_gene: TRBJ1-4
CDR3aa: CASSQGRVGVTNEKLFF
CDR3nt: TGTGCCAGCAGCCAAGGCAGGGTAGGGGTAACTAATGAAAAACTGTTTTTT

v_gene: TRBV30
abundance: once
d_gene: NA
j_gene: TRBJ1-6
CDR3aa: CAWTPDWSSYNSPLHF
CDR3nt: TGTGCCTGGACCCCGGACTGGAGCTCCTATAATTCACCCCTCCACTTT

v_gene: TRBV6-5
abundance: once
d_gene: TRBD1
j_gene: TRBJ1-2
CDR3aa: CASTGTGSRAYGYTF
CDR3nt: TGTGCCAGTACCGGGACAGGTAGTAGGGCCTATGGCTACACCTTC

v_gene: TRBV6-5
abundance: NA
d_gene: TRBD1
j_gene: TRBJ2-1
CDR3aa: CASSYPDRANEQFF
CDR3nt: TGTGCCAGCAGTTACCCTGACAGGGCCAATGAGCAGTTCTTC

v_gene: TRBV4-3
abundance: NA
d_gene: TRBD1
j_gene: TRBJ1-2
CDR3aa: CASSQDPRDRAYNYGYTF
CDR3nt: TGCGCCAGCAGCCAAGATCCCCGGGACAGGGCTTATAACTATGGCTACACCTTC

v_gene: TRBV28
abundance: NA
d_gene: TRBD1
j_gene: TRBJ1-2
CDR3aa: CASSLSGGNYGYTF
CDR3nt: TGTGCCAGCAGTCTCTCAGGGGGCAACTATGGCTACACCTTC

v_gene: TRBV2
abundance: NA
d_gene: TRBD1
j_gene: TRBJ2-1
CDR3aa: CASRDRGYNNEQFF
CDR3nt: TGTGCCAGCAGGGACAGGGGATACAACAATGAGCAGTTCTTC

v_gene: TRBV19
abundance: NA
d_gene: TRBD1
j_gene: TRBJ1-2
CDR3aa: CASSIGGTGYGYTF
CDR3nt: TGTGCCAGTAGTATAGGAGGGACAGGCTATGGCTACACCTTC

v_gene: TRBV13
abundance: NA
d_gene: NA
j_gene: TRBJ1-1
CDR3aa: CASSPGELNTEAFF
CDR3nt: TGTGCCAGCAGCCCGGGGGAACTGAACACTGAAGCTTTCTTT

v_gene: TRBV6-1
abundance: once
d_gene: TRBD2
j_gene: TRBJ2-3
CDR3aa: CASSTSGGSRGTQYF
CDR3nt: TGTGCCAGCTCGACTAGCGGGGGGTCAAGGGGTACGCAGTATTTT

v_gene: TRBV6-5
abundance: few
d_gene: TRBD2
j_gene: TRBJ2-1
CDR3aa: CASGGVGNEQFF
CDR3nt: TGTGCCAGCGGGGGGGTGGGAAATGAACAGTTCTTC

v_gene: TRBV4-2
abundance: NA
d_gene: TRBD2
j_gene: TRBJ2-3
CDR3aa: CASSQGVAGGFTDTQYF
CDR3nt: TGTGCCAGCAGCCAAGGGGTAGCGGGGGGTTTCACAGATACGCAGTATTTT

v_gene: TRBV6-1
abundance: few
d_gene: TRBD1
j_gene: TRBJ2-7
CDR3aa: CASSVGTGSAAYEQYF
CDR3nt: TGTGCCAGCAGTGTCGGGACAGGGTCCGCGGCCTACGAGCAGTACTTC

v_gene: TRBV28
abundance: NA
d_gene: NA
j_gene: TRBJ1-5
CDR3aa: CASLGFGQHSNQPQHF
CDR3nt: TGTGCCAGCCTTGGGTTTGGGCAGCATAGCAATCAGCCCCAGCATTTT

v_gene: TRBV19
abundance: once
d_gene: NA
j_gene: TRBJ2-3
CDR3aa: CATRSEGGTDTQYF
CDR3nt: TGTGCCACCCGATCTGAGGGGGGCACAGATACGCAGTATTTT

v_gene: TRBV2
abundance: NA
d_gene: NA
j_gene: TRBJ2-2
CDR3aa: CASSADYLNTGELFF
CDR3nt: TGTGCCAGCAGTGCAGACTACCTGAACACCGGGGAGCTGTTTTTT

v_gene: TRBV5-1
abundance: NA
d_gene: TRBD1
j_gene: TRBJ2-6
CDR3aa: CASSLMPGGATGANVLTF
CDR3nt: TGCGCCAGCAGCTTGATGCCAGGGGGCGCAACCGGGGCCAACGTCCTGACTTTC

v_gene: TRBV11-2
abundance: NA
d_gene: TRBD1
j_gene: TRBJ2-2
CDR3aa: CASTPGQGNTGELFF
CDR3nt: TGTGCCAGCACCCCGGGACAGGGGAACACCGGGGAGCTGTTTTTT

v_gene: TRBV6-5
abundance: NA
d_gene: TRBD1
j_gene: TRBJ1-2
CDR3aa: CASSLGQGKYGYTF
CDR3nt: TGTGCCAGCAGCCTGGGACAGGGGAAGTATGGCTACACCTTC

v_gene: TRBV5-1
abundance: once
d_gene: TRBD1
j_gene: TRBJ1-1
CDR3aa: CASSPTGVGTEAFF
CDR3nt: TGCGCCAGCAGCCCCACAGGGGTGGGGACTGAAGCTTTCTTT

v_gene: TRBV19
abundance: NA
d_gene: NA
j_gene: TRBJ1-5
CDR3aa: CATIPDSQVGTHYSNQPQHF
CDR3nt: TGTGCCACCATCCCGGACAGCCAAGTGGGGACCCATTATAGCAATCAGCCCCAGCATTTT

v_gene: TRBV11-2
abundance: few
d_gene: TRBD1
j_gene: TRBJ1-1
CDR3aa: CASSLWDREQDTEAFF
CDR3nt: TGTGCCAGCAGCTTGTGGGACAGGGAACAGGATACTGAAGCTTTCTTT

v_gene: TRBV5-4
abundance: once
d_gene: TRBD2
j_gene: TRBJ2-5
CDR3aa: CASSKPSGGANVETQYF
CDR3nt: TGTGCCAGCAGCAAACCTAGCGGGGGGGCCAATGTGGAGACCCAGTACTTC

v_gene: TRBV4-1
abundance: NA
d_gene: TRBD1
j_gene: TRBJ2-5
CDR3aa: CASSQVRGQGGETQYF
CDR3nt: TGCGCCAGCAGCCAAGTCAGGGGACAGGGTGGAGAGACCCAGTACTTC

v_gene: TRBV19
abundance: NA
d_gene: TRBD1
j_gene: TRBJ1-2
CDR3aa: CASRTGTGAYGYTF
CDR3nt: TGTGCCAGTAGGACAGGGACAGGAGCCTATGGCTACACCTTC

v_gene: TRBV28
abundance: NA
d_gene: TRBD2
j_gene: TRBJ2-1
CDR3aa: CASSLLRLAGDNEQFF
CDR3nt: TGTGCCAGCAGTCTCCTACGACTAGCGGGGGACAATGAGCAGTTCTTC

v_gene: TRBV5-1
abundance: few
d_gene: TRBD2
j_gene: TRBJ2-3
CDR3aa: CASRSGGVLDTQYF
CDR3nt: TGCGCCAGCAGAAGCGGGGGGGTCCTAGATACGCAGTATTTT

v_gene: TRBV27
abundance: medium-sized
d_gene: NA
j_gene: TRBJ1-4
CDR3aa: CASSLYSRVATNEKLFF
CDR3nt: TGTGCCAGCAGTTTATATTCCAGGGTTGCAACTAATGAAAAACTGTTTTTT

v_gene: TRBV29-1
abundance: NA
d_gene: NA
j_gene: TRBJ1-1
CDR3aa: CSVEIRGMNTEAFF
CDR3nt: TGCAGCGTGGAGATAAGGGGGATGAACACTGAAGCTTTCTTT

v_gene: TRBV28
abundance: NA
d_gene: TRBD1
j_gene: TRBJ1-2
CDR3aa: CASSVPGQGIVGYTF
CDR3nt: TGTGCCAGCAGTGTTCCGGGACAGGGTATAGTTGGCTACACCTTC

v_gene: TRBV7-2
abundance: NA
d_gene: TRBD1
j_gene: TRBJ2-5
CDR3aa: CASSTGQGETQYF
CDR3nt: TGTGCCAGCAGCACGGGACAGGGGGAGACCCAGTACTTC

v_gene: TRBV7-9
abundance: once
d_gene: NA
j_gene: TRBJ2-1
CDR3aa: CASKSNSGGNEQFF
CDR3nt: TGTGCCAGCAAGTCGAATTCAGGGGGGAATGAGCAGTTCTTC

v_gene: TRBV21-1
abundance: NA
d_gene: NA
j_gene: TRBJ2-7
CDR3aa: CAGQGDEQYF
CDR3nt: TGTGCCGGACAGGGGGACGAGCAGTACTTC

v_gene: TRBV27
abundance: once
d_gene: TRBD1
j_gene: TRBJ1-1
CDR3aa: CASSFGTGGGRTEAFF
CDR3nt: TGTGCCAGCAGTTTTGGGACAGGGGGAGGTAGGACTGAAGCTTTCTTT

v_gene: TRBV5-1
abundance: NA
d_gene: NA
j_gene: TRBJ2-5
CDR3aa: CASSTQGSGETQYF
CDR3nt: TGCGCCAGCAGCACCCAGGGGTCCGGGGAGACCCAGTACTTC

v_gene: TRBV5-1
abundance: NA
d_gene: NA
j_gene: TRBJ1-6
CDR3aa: CASSFLSGDNNSPLHF
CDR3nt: TGCGCCAGCAGCTTCCTGTCAGGGGACAATAATTCACCCCTCCACTTT

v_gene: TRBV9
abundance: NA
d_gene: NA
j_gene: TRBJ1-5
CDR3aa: CASSVDGGPTNQPQHF
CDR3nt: TGTGCCAGCAGCGTAGACGGGGGACCCACCAATCAGCCCCAGCATTTT

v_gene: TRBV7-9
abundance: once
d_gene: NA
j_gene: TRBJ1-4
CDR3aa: CASGRGANEKLFF
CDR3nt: TGTGCCAGCGGGAGGGGTGCTAATGAAAAACTGTTTTTT

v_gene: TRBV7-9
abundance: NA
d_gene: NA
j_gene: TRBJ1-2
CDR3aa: CASSLAGAANYGYTF
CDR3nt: TGTGCCAGCAGCTTAGCTGGGGCCGCTAACTATGGCTACACCTTC

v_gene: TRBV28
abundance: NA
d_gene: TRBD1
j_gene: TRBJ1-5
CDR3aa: CASSLVGRGLANQPQHF
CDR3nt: TGTGCCAGCAGTTTAGTAGGCAGGGGGCTCGCCAATCAGCCCCAGCATTTT

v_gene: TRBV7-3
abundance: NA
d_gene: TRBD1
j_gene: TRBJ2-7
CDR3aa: CASSPFAGTATYEQYF
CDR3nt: TGTGCCAGCAGCCCGTTTGCCGGGACAGCAACCTACGAGCAGTACTTC

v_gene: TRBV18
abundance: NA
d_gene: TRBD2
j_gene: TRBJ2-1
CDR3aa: CASSPPFERDNEQFF
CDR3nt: TGTGCCAGCTCACCACCGTTTGAGCGGGATAATGAGCAGTTCTTC

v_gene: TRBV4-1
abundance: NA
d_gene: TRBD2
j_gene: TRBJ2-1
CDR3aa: CASSQVYGGGSYNEQFF
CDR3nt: TGCGCCAGCAGCCAAGTTTATGGGGGGGGCTCCTACAATGAGCAGTTCTTC

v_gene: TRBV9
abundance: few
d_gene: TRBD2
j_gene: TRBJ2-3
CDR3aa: CASSSGLAGGLDTQYF
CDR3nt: TGTGCCAGCAGCTCGGGACTAGCGGGGGGGTTAGATACGCAGTATTTT

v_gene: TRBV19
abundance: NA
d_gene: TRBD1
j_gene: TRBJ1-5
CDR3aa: CASRQGASNQPQHF
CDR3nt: TGTGCCAGTAGGCAGGGGGCAAGCAATCAGCCCCAGCATTTT

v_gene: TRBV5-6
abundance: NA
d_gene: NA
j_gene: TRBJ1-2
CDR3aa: CASSQGSGYTF
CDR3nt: TGTGCCAGCAGTCAGGGGAGCGGCTACACCTTC

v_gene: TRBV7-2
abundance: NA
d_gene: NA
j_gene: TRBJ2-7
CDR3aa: CASSLVRGPPYEQYF
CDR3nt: TGTGCCAGCAGCTTAGTTAGGGGCCCACCCTACGAGCAGTACTTC

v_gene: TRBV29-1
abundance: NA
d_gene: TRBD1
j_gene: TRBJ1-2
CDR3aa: CSVRTGANYGYTF
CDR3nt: TGCAGCGTTCGCACAGGGGCTAACTATGGCTACACCTTC

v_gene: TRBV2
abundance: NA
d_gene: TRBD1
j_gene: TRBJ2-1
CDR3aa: CASRGGDPSYNEQFF
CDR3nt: TGTGCCAGCAGAGGGGGCGACCCATCCTACAATGAGCAGTTCTTC

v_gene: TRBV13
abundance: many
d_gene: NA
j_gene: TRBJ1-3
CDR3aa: CASSLGRDSGNTIYF
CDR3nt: TGTGCCAGCAGCTTAGGCCGGGACTCTGGAAACACCATATATTTT